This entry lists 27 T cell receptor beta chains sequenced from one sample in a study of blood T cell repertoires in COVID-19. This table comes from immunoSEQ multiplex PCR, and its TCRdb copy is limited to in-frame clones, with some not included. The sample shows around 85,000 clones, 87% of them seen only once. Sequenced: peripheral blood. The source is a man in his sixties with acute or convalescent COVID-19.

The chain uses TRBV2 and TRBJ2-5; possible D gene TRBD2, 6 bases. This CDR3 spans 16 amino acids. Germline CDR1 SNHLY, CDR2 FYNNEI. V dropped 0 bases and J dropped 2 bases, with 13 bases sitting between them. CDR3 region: CASSEAPLAEQETQYF. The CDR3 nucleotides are TGTGCCAGCAGTGAAGCTCCATTAGCGGAACAAGAGACCCAGTACTTC.

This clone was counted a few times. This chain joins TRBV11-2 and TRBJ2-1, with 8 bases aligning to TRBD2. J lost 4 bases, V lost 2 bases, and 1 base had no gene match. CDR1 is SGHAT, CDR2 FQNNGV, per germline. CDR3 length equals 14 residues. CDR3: CASSLPGGYNEQFF. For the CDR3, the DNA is TGTGCCAGCAGCTTACCGGGGGGGTACAATGAGCAGTTCTTC.

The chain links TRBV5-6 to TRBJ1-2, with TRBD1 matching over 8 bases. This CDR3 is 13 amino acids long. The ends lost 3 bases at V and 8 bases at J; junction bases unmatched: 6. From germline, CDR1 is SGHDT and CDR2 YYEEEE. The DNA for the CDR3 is TGTGCCAGCAGCTGGGAAAACAGGGGGGGCTACACCTTC. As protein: CASSWENRGGYTF.

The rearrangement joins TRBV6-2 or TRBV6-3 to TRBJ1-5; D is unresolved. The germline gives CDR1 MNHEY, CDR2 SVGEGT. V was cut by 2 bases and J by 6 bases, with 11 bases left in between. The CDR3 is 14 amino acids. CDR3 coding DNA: TGTGCCAGCAGTTACGTCACAGCCACTCAGCCCCAGCATTTT. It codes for CASSYVTATQPQHF.

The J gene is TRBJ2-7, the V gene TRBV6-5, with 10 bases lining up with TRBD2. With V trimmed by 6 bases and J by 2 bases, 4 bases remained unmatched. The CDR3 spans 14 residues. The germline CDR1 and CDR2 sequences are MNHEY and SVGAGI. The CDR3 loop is CASRVAGGTYEQYF. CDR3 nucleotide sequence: TGTGCCAGCAGAGTAGCGGGGGGTACCTACGAGCAGTACTTC.

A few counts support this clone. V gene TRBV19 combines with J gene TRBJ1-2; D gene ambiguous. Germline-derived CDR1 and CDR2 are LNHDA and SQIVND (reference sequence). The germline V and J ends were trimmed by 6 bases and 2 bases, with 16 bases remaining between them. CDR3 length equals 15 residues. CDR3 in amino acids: CASRPRGVVNYGYTF. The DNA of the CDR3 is TGTGCCAGTAGGCCCCGAGGAGTCGTAAACTATGGCTACACCTTC.

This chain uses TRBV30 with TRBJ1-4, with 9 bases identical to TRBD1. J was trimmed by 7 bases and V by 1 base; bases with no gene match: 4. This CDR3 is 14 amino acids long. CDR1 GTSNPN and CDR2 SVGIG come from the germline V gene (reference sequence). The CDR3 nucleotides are TGTGCCTGGAGTGCAACAGGGGGCGGTGAAAAACTGTTTTTT. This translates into CAWSATGGGEKLFF. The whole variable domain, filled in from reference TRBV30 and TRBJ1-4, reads SQTIHQWPATLVQPVGSPLSLECTVEGTSNPNLYWYRQAAGRGLQLLFYSVGIGQISSEVPQNLSASRPQDRQFILSSKKLLLSDSGFYLCAWSATGGGEKLFFGSGTQLSVL.

The CDR3 coding sequence is TGCGCCAGCAGCCAAGAACCTAGCGGGGACAATGAGCAGTTCTTC. This codes for CASSQEPSGDNEQFF. The V gene is TRBV4-1, the J gene TRBJ2-1, with 9 bases aligning to TRBD2. The ends lost 0 bases at V and 5 bases at J; junction bases unmatched: 2. Germline V gives CDR1 MGHRA, CDR2 YSYEKL. This CDR3 is built from 15 residues.

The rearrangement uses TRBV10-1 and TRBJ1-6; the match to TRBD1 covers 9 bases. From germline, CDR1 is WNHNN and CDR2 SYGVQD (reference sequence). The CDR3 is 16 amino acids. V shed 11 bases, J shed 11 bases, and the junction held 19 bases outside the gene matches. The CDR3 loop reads CAGQGYPPFRPPPLHF. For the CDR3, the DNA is TGCGCCGGACAGGGGTACCCGCCCTTTCGACCGCCACCCCTCCACTTT.

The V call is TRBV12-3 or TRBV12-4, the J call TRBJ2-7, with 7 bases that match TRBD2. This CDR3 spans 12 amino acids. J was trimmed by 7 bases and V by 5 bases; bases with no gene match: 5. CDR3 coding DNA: TGTGCCAGCAGTCCGACAGCGGGGGAGCAGTACTTC. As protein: CASSPTAGEQYF.

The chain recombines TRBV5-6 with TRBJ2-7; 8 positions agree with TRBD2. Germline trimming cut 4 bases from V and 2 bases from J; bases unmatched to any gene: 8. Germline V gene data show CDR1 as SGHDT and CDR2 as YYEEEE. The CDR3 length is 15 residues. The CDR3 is CASSRPTGGTYEQYF. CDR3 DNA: TGTGCCAGCAGCCGACCAACGGGAGGGACCTACGAGCAGTACTTC.

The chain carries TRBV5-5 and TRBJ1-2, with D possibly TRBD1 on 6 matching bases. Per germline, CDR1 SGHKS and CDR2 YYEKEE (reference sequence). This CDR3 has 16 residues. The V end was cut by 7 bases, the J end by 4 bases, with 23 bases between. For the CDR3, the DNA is TGTGCCAGCGGAAAGTCCTCAGGGGAAGAGGGCTATGGCTACACCTTC. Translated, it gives CASGKSSGEEGYGYTF.

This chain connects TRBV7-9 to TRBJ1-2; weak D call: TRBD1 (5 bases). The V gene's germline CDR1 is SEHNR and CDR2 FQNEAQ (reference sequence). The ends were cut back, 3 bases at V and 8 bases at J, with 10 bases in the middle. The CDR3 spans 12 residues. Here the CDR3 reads CASSFDRDGYTF. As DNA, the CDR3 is TGTGCCAGCAGCTTCGACAGAGACGGCTACACCTTC.

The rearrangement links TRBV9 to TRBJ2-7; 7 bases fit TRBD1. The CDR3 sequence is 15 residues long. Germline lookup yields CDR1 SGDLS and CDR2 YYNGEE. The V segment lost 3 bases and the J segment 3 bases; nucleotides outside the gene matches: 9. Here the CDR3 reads CASSAGQAIDYEQYF. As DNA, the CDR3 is TGTGCCAGCAGCGCTGGACAGGCTATAGACTACGAGCAGTACTTC.

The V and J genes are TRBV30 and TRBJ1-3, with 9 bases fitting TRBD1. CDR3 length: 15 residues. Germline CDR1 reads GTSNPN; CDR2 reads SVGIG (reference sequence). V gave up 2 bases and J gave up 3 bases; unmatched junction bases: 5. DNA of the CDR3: TGTGCCTGGAGTACGTGGGGACAGGGTGGAAACACCATATATTTT. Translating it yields CAWSTWGQGGNTIYF. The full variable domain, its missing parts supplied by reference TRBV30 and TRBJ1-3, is SQTIHQWPATLVQPVGSPLSLECTVEGTSNPNLYWYRQAAGRGLQLLFYSVGIGQISSEVPQNLSASRPQDRQFILSSKKLLLSDSGFYLCAWSTWGQGGNTIYFGEGSWLTVV.

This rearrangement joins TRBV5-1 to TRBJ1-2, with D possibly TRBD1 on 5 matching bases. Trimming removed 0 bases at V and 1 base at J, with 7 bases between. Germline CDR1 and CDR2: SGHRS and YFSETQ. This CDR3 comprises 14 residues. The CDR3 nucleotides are TGCGCCAGCAGCTTGGACAGGATTAACTATGGCTACACCTTC. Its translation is CASSLDRINYGYTF.

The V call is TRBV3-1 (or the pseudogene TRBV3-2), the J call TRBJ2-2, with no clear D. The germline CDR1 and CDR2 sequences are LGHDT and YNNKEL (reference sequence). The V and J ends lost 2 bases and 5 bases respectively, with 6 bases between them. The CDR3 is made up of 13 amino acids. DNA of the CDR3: TGTGCCAGCAGCCAAACAGAAACCGGGGAGCTGTTTTTT. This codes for CASSQTETGELFF.

For the CDR3, the DNA is TGTGCTGGACACAGGGGGATCTCCTACGAGCAGTACTTC. This encodes CAGHRGISYEQYF. V is TRBV30 and J is TRBJ2-7; 8 bases match TRBD1. This CDR3 comprises 13 residues. Germline V gives CDR1 GTSNPN, CDR2 SVGIG (reference sequence).

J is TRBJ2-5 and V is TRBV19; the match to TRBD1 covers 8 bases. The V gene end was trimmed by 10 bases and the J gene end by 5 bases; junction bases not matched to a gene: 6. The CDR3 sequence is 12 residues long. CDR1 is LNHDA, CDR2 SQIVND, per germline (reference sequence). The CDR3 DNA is TGTGCCACCAGACAGGGGACGGAGACCCAGTACTTC. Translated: CATRQGTETQYF.

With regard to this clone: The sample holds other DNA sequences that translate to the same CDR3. CDR3 bases: TGTGCCAGCAGTCCGGGGGACTATGGCTACACCTTC. Translation gives CASSPGDYGYTF. The gene calls are TRBV12-3 or TRBV12-4 and TRBJ1-2; D may be TRBD1 (5 bases). Trimming took off 5 bases at V and 3 bases at J, with 7 bases between the two ends. The CDR3 runs to 12 residues.

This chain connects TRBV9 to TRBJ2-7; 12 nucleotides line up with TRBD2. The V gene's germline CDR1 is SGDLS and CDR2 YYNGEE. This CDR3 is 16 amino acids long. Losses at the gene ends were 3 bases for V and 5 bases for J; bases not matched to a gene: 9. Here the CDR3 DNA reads TGTGCCAGCAGCGCCAAACTAGCGGGGGGAATCGACGAGCAGTACTTC. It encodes CASSAKLAGGIDEQYF. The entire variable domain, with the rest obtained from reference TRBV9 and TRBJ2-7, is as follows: DSGVTQTPKHLITATGQRVTLRCSPRSGDLSVYWYQQSLDQGLQFLIQYYNGEERAKGNILERFSAQQFPDLHSELNLSSLELGDSALYFCASSAKLAGGIDEQYFGPGTRLTVT.

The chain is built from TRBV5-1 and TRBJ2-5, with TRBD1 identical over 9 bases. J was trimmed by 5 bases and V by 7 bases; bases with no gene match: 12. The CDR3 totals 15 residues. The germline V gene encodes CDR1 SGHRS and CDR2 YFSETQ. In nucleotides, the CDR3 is TGCGCCAGCGCATCAACAGGGGGCGTGTCGGAGACCCAGTACTTC. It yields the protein CASASTGGVSETQYF.

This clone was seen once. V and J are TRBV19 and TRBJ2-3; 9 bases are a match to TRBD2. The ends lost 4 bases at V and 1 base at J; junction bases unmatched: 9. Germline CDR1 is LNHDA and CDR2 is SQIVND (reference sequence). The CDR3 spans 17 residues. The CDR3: CASSTLLSGGRTDTQYF. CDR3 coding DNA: TGTGCCAGTAGTACTCTCCTTAGCGGGGGCCGCACAGATACGCAGTATTTT.

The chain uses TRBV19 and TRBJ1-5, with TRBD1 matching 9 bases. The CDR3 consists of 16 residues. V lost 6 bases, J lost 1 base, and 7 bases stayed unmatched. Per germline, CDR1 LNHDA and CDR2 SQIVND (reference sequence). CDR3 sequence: CASRRTGAGSNQPQHF. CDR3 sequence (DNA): TGTGCCAGTAGGCGGACAGGGGCTGGGAGCAATCAGCCCCAGCATTTT.

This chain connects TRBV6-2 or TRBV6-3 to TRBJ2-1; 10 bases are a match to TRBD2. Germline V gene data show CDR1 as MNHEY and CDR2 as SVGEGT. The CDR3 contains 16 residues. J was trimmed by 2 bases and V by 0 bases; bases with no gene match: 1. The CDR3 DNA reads TGTGCCAGCAGTTACTCTAGCGGGGGGACCTACAATGAGCAGTTCTTC. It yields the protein CASSYSSGGTYNEQFF.

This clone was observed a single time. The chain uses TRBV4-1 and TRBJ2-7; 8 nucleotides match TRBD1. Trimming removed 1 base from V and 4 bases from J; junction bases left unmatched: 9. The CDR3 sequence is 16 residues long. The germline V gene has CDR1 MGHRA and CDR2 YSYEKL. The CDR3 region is CASSQVQGANRYEQYF. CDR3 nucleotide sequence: TGCGCCAGCAGCCAAGTGCAGGGGGCAAATCGTTACGAGCAGTACTTC.

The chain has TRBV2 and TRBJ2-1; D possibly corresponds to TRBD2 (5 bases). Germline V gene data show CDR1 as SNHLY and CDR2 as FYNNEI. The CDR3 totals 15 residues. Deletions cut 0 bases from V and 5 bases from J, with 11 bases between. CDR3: CASSEALVRDNEQFF. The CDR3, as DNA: TGTGCCAGCAGTGAAGCGCTAGTGAGGGACAATGAGCAGTTCTTC.